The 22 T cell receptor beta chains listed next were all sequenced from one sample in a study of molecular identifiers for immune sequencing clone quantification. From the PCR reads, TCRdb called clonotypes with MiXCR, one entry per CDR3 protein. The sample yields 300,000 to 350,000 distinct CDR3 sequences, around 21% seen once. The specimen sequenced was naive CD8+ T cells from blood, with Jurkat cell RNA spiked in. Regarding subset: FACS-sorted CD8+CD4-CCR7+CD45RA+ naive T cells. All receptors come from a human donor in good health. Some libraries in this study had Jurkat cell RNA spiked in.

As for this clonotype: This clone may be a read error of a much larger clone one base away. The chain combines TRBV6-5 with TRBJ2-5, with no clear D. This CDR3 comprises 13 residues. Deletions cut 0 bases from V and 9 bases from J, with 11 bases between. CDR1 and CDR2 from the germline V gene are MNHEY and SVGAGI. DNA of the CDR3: TGTGCCAGCAGTTACTCTCTGATCCAGGCCCAGTACTTC. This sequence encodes CASSYSLIQAQYF.

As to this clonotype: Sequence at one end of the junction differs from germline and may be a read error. CDR3 residues: CASSPPHPGQGVEETQCF. CDR3 sequence (DNA): TGTGCCAGCAGTCCGCCCCACCCGGGACAGGGGGTGGAAGAGACCCAGTGCTTC. The chain has TRBV6-6 and TRBJ2-5; TRBD1 agrees at 11 bases. This CDR3 contains 18 residues. Germline V lookup: CDR1 MNHNY, CDR2 SVGAGI (reference sequence).

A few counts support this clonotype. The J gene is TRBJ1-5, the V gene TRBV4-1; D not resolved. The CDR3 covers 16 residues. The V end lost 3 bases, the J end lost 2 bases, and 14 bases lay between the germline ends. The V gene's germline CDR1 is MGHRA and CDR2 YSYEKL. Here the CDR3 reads CASSHHTGRGNQPQHF. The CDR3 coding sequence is TGCGCCAGCAGCCATCACACGGGTAGGGGCAATCAGCCCCAGCATTTT.

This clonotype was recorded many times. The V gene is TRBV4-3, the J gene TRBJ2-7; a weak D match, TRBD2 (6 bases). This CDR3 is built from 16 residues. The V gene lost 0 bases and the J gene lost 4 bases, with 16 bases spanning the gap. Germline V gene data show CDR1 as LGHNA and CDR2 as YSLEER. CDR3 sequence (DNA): TGCGCCAGCAGCCAAGATCACGGGAGCGGGCGATACGAGCAGTACTTC. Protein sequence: CASSQDHGSGRYEQYF.

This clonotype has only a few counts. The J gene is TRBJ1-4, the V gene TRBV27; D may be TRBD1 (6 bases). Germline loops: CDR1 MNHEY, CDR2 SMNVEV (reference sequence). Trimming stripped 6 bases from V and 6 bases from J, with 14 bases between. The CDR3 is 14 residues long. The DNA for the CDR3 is TGTGCCAGCAGATTCGACAGGCCATATGAAAAACTGTTTTTT. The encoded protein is CASRFDRPYEKLFF.

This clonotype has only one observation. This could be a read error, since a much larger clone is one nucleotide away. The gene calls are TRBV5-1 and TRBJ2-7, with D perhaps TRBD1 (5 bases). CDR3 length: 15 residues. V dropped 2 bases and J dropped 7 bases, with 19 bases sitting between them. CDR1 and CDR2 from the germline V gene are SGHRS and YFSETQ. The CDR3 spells CASSFVIVWTMEQYF. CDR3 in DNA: TGCGCCAGCAGCTTTGTCATAGTTTGGACAATGGAGCAGTACTTC.

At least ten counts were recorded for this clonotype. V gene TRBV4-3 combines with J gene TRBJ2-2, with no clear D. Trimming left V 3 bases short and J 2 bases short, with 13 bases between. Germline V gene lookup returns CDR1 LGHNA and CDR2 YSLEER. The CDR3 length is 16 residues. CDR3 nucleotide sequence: TGCGCCAGCAGCCAGGGCCAGGCGTTAAACACCGGGGAGCTGTTTTTT. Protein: CASSQGQALNTGELFF.

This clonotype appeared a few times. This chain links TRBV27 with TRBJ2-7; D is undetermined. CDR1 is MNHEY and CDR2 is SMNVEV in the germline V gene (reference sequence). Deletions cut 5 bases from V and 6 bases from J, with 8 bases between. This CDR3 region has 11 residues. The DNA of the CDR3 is TGTGCCAGCAGTCAGTATGGCGAGCAGTACTTC. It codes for CASSQYGEQYF.

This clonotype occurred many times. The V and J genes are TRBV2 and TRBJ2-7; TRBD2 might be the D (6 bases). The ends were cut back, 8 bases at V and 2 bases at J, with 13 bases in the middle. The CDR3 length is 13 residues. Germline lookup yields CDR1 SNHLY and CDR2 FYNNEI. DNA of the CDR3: TGTGCCAGCCGTTGGTCGGGGGCCTACGAGCAGTACTTC. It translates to CASRWSGAYEQYF. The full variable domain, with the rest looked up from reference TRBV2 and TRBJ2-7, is EPEVTQTPSHQVTQMGQEVILRCVPISNHLYFYWYRQILGQKVEFLVSFYNNEISEKSEIFDDQFSVERPDGSNFTLKIRSTKLEDSAMYFCASRWSGAYEQYFGPGTRLTVT.

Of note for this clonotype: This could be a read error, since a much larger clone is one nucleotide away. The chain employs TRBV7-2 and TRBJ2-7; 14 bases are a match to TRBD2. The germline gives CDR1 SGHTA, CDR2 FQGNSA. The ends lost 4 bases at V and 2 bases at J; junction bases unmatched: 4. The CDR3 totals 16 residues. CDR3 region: CASSSGLAGATYEQYF. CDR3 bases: TGTGCCAGCAGCTCGGGACTAGCGGGGGCCACCTACGAGCAGTACTTC.

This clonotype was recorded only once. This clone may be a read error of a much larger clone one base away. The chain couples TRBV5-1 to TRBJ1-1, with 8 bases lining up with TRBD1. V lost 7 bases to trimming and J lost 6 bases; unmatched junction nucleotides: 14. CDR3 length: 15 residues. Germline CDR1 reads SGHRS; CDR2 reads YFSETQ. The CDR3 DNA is TGCGCCAGCGCCCAGATCGAAGACAGGGGCGCTGAAGCTTTCTTT. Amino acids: CASAQIEDRGAEAFF.

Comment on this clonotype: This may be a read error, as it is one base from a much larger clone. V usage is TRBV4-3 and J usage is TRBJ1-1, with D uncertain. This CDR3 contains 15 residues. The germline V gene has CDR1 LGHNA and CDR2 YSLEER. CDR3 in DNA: TGCGCCAGCAGCCAAGATCATGTAAAGTACACTGGAGCTTTCTTT. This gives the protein CASSQDHVKYTGAFF.

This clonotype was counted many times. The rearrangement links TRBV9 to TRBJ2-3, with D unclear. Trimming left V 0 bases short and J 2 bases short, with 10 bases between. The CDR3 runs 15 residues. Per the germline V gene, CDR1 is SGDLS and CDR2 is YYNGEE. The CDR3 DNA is TGTGCCAGCAGCGTAGAGAGCAGTCCCACAGATACGCAGTATTTT. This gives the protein CASSVESSPTDTQYF.

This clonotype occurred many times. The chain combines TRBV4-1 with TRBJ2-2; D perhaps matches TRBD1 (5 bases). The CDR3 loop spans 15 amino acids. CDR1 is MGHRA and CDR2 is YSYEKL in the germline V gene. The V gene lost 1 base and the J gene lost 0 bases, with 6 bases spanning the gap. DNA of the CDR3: TGCGCCAGCAGCCAAGGACAGCCGAACACCGGGGAGCTGTTTTTT. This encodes CASSQGQPNTGELFF.

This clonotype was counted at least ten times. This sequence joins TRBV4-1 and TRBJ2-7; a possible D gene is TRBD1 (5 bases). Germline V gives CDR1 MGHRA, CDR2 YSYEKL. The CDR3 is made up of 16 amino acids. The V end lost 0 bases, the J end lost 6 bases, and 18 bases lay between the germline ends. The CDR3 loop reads CASSQEGHPSIAEQYF. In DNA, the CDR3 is TGCGCCAGCAGCCAAGAAGGACACCCGAGCATCGCCGAGCAGTACTTC.

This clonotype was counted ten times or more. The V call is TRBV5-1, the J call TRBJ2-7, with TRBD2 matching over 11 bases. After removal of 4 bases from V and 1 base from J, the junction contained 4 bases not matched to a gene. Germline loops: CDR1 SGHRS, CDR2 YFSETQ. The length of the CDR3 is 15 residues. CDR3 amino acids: CASSPIAGGSYEQYF. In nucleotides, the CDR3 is TGCGCCAGCAGCCCTATAGCGGGAGGGTCCTACGAGCAGTACTTC.

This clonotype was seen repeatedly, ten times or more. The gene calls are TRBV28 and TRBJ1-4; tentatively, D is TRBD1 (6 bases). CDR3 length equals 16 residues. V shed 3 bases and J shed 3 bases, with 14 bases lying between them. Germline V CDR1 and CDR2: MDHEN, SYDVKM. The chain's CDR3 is CASSFYRGAANEKLFF. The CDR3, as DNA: TGTGCCAGCAGTTTTTATCGGGGGGCGGCTAATGAAAAACTGTTTTTT. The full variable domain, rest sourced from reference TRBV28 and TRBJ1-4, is DVKVTQSSRYLVKRTGEKVFLECVQDMDHENMFWYRQDPGLGLRLIYFSYDVKMKEKGDIPEGYSVSREKKERFSLILESASTNQTSMYLCASSFYRGAANEKLFFGSGTQLSVL.

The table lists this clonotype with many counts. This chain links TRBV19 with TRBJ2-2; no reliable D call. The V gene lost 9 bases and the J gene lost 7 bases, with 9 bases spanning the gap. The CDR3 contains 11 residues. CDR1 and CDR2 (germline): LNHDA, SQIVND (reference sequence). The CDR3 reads CASLSGGELFF. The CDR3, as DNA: TGTGCCAGCCTATCCGGCGGGGAGCTGTTTTTT.

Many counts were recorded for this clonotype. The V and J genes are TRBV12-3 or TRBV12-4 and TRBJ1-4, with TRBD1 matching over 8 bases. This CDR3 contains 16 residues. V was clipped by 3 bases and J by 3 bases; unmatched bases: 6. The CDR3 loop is CASSLTQGVPNEKLFF. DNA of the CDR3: TGTGCCAGCAGTTTGACACAGGGGGTTCCTAATGAAAAACTGTTTTTT.

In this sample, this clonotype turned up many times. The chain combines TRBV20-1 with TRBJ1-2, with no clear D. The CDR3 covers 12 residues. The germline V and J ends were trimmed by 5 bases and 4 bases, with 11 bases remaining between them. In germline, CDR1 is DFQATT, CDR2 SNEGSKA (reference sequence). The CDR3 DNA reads TGCAGTGCTTTAATCACCAGCTATGGCTACACCTTC. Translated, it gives CSALITSYGYTF.

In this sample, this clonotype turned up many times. The DNA for the CDR3 is TGTGCCAGCTCACCCACAGGGGAGACAGATACGCAGTATTTT. Its translation: CASSPTGETDTQYF. The chain has TRBV18 and TRBJ2-3, with 7 bases lining up with TRBD1. The CDR3 is made up of 14 amino acids. Looked up from germline, CDR1 is KGHSH and CDR2 is LQKENI. V was pared by 3 bases and J by 3 bases, with 3 bases of the junction left unmatched. Drawing the rest from reference TRBV18 and TRBJ2-3, the complete variable domain is NAGVMQNPRHLVRRRGQEARLRCSPMKGHSHVYWYRQLPEEGLKFMVYLQKENIIDESGMPKERFSAEFPKEGPSILRIQQVVRGDSAAYFCASSPTGETDTQYFGPGTRLTVL.

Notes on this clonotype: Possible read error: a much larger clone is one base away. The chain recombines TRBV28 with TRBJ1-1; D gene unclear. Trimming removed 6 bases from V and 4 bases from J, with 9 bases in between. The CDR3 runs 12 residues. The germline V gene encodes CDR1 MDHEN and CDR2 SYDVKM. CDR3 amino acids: CASRMRVTEAFF. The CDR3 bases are TGTGCCAGCAGGATGAGGGTCACTGAAGCTTTCTTT.